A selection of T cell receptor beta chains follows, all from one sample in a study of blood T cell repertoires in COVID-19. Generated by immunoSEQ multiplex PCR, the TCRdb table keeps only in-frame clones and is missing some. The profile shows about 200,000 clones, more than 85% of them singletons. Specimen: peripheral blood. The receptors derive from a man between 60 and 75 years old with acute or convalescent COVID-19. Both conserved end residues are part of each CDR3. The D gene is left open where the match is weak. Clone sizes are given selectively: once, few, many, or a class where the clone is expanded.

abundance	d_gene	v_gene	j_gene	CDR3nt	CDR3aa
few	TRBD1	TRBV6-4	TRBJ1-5	TGTGCCAGCAGTGACTCAGGGGGCGATAGCAATCAGCCCCAGCATTTT	CASSDSGGDSNQPQHF
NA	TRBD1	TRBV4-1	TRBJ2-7	TGCGCCAGCAGCCAGGTCGGGACAGGGGCTTCCTACGAGCAGTACTTC	CASSQVGTGASYEQYF
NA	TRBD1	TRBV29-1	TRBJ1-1	TGCAGCGTTGAAGACAGGGGGCTGGCTTTCTTT	CSVEDRGLAFF
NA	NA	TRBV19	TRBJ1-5	TGTGCCAGTAACCACAGGGATAGCAATCAGCCCCAGCATTTT	CASNHRDSNQPQHF
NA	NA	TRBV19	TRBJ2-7	TGTGCCAGTAGTATCTCCTGGCAGGGAGGCGACGAGCAGTACTTC	CASSISWQGGDEQYF
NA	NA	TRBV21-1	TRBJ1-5	TGTGCCAGCACCTTGGTGGCTGACAGGGGCTATTGTCAGCCCCAGCATTTT	CASTLVADRGYCQPQHF
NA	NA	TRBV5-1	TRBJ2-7	TGCGCCAGCAGCCTCAGTCCGATGCCGGGTACCCCCGGCTCCTACGAGCAGTACTTC	CASSLSPMPGTPGSYEQYF
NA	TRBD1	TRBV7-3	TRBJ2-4	TGTGCCAGCAGCCTTGACAGGGGAGACATTCAGTACTTC	CASSLDRGDIQYF
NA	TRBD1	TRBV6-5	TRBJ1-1	TGTGCCAGCTTGGTGTTGACAGGGGGATCCACTGAAGCTTTCTTT	CASLVLTGGSTEAFF
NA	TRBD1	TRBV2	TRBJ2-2	TGTGCCAGCAGTAAGGGACAGACAAACACCGGGGAGCTGTTTTTT	CASSKGQTNTGELFF
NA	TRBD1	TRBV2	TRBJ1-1	TGTGCCAGCATCAACAGGGGGCGGTCCACTGAAGCTTTCTTT	CASINRGRSTEAFF
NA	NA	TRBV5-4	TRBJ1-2	TGTGCCAGCAGCTTGGGGGGACACCCAGGGGCTGCTAACTATGGCTACACCTTC	CASSLGGHPGAANYGYTF
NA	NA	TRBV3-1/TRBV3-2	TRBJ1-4	TGTGCCAGCAGCCAAGATAGACAGGCGAATGAAAAACTGTTTTTT	CASSQDRQANEKLFF
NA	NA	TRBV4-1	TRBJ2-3	TGCGCCAGCAGCCATGGTGGGGCGCGCACAGATACGCAGTATTTT	CASSHGGARTDTQYF
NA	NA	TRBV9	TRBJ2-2	TGTGCCAGCAGCGGTAGCGCGAACACCGGGGAGCTGTTTTTT	CASSGSANTGELFF
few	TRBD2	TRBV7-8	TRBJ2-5	TGTGCCAGCAGCTTAACAGTTACTAGCGGGGTCCAAGAGACCCAGTACTTC	CASSLTVTSGVQETQYF
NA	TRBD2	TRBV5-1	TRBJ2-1	TGCGCCAGCAGCTTGACTAGCGGGGGGCCGGGGAATGAGCAGTTCTTC	CASSLTSGGPGNEQFF
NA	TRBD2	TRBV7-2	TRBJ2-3	TGTGCCAGCAGCTCGGTGGGAGGGGCGACTTCTAGCACAGATACGCAGTATTTT	CASSSVGGATSSTDTQYF
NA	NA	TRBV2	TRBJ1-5	TGTGCCAGCAGAGGGGAAGCGCTTCAGCCCCAGCATTTT	CASRGEALQPQHF
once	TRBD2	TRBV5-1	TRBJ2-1	TGCGCCAGCAGCTTTGCTAGCGGGCGGAACGGAGCAAAGATCAATGAGCAGTTCTTC	CASSFASGRNGAKINEQFF
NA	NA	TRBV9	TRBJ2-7	TGTGCCAGCAGCGTAGGAGACGCGGGGTACGAGCAGTACTTC	CASSVGDAGYEQYF
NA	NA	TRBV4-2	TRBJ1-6	TGTGCCAGCAGCCAAACCAGGGCTGGATCACCCCTCCACTTT	CASSQTRAGSPLHF
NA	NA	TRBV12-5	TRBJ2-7	TGTGCTAGTGGTTTAACCCTCGGGCGGGGAGAAGGCTCCTACGAGCAGTACTTC	CASGLTLGRGEGSYEQYF
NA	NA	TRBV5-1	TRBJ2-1	TGCGCCAGCAGCCCTCAGAGCAGGTTCAGGGATGAGCAGTTCTTC	CASSPQSRFRDEQFF
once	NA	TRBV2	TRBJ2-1	TGTGCCAGCAGTGAAAGTTCTGCGTACTCCAACAATGAGCAGTTCTTC	CASSESSAYSNNEQFF
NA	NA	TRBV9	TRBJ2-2	TGTGCCAGCAGCGTAGGGGCGGGCACGAACACCGGGGAGCTGTTTTTT	CASSVGAGTNTGELFF
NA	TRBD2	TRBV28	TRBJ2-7	TGTGCCAGCAGTTTGGCGGGACTAGCGGGGGGGCCGGGCGAGCAGTACTTC	CASSLAGLAGGPGEQYF
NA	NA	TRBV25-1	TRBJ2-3	TGTGCCAGCAGTGATTCCCGGAGCTACACAGATACGCAGTATTTT	CASSDSRSYTDTQYF
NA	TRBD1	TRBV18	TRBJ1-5	TGTGCCAGCTCACCGACAGGGAACGCAATAAGCAATCAGCCCCAGCATTTT	CASSPTGNAISNQPQHF
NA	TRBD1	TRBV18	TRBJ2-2	TGTGCCAGCTCACCACCGACAACCGGGACAGGGGGCCCCGGGGAGCTGTTTTTT	CASSPPTTGTGGPGELFF
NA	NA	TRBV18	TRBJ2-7	TGTGCCAGCTCACCCCGACTCGGGGGACCGGCCTACGAGCAGTACTTC	CASSPRLGGPAYEQYF
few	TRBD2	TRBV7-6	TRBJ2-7	TGTGCCAGCAGCCCCAGGACTAGTTACGAGCAGTACTTC	CASSPRTSYEQYF
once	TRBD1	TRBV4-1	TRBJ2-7	TGCGCCAGCAGCCAATTCCGGGACAGGGACGCCGAGCAGTACTTC	CASSQFRDRDAEQYF
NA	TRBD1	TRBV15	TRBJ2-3	TGTGCCACCAGCAGAGATGTGGGACAGGGCGCAGATACGCAGTATTTT	CATSRDVGQGADTQYF
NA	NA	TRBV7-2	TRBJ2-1	TGTGCCAGCAGCTCAAAAATCTACAATGAGCAGTTCTTC	CASSSKIYNEQFF
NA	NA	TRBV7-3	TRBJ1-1	TGTGCCAGCAGCCTCGGGAGGGCTAAGATGAACACTGAAGCTTTCTTT	CASSLGRAKMNTEAFF
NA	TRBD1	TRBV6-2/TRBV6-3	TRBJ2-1	TGTGCCAGCAGTTACGCGCCCTTATACAGGGGCAGGGATGAGCAGTTCTTC	CASSYAPLYRGRDEQFF
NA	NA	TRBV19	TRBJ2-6	TGTGCCAGCCGACCGGGGGGCGTCCCCCTTGTCCTGACTTTC	CASRPGGVPLVLTF
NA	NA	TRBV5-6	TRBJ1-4	TGTGCCAGCAGCGGGCGAGGGCGCGAAAAACTGTTTTTT	CASSGRGREKLFF
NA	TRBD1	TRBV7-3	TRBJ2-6	TGTGCCAGCAGCGCGGCGGACAGGGCTGGGGCCAACGTCCTGACTTTC	CASSAADRAGANVLTF
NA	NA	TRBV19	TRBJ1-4	TGTGCCAGTAGTGGGGGCTACAATGAAAAACTGTTTTTT	CASSGGYNEKLFF
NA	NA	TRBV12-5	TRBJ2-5	TGTGCTAGTGCCCCCCCGGCGGGACTTCCCGCCCGAGAGACCCAGTACTTC	CASAPPAGLPARETQYF
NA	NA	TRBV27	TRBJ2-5	TGTGCCAGCAGTTTTAGAGCCGGGATTCAAGAGACCCAGTACTTC	CASSFRAGIQETQYF
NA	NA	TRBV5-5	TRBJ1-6	TGTGCCAGCAGCGTACAGCCAGGGAATAATTCACCCCTCCACTTT	CASSVQPGNNSPLHF
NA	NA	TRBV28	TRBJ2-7	TGTGCCAGCAGTTTGTTCAGGGACTACGAGCAGTACTTC	CASSLFRDYEQYF
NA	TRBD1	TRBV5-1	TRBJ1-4	TGCGCCAGCAGCTTAACCGGGACAGGGGGTGAAAAACTGTTTTTT	CASSLTGTGGEKLFF
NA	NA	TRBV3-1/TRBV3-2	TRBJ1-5	TGTGCCAGCAGCCAAGAGGGCAGCCGAAGGAAACGCCAGCAGCCCCAGCATTTT	CASSQEGSRRKRQQPQHF
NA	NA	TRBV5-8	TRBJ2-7	TGTGCCAGCAGCTGGGCCGCCGGGGGGCCGATCGACGAGCAGTACTTC	CASSWAAGGPIDEQYF
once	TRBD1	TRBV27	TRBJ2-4	TGTGCCAGCAGTTCTGACAGGGGACTAGCCAAAAACATTCAGTACTTC	CASSSDRGLAKNIQYF
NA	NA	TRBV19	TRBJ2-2	TGTGCCAGTAGTATAGGCAGGACAGAGAACACCGGGGAGCTGTTTTTT	CASSIGRTENTGELFF
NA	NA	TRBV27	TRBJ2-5	TGTGCCAGCACCAAACGGGGTATGCAAGAGACCCAGTACTTC	CASTKRGMQETQYF
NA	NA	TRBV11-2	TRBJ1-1	TGTGCCAGCAGCTTAGTTGGCAGTGCGAACACTGAAGCTTTCTTT	CASSLVGSANTEAFF